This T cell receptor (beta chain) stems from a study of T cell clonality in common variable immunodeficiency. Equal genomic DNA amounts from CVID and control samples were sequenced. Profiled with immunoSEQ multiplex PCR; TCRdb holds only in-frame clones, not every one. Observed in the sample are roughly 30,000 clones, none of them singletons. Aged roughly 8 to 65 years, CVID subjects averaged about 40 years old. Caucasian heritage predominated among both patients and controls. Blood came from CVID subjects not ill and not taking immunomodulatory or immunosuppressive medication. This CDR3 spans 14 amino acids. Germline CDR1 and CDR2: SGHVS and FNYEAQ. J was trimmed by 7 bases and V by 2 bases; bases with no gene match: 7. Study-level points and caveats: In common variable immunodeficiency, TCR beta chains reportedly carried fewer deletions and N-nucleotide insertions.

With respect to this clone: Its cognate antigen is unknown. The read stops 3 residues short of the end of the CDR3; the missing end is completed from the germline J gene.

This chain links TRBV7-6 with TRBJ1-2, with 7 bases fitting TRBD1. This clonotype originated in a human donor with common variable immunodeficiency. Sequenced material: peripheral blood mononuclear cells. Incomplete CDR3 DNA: TGTGCCAGCAGCTTACAGGGGGTGGTATCTGGC. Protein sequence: CASSLQGVVSG. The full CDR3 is CASSLQGVVSGYTF. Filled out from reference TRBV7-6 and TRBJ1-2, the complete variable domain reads GAGVSQSPRYKVTKRGQDVALRCDPISGHVSLYWYRQALGQGPEFLTYFNYEAQQDKSGLPNDRFSAERPEGSISTLTIQRTEQRDSAMYRCASSLQGVVSGYTFGSGTRLTVV.